These 18 T cell receptor beta chains were sequenced from one sample in a study of blood T cells in healthy people across ages. For the second PCR, which ran for about 7 to 11 cycles, a sample-barcoded 5' primer and a J-beta primer mix were used. TCRdb reprocessed the 5' RACE reads with MiXCR, giving one entry per CDR3 protein. The repertoire holds about 780,000 distinct CDR3 sequences, roughly 24% seen once, with under 3% in the top ten. The same sample was also used in a study of T cells of mothers and their children.

The specimen was blood. These receptor sequences come from a boy between 10 and 17 years old in good health.

V gene TRBV7-6 combines with J gene TRBJ2-1; a possible D gene is TRBD2 (6 bases). CDR1 is SGHVS, CDR2 FNYEAQ, per germline. V was trimmed by 7 bases and J by 9 bases, leaving 16 bases between them. The CDR3 is 13 amino acids. For the CDR3, the DNA is TGTGCCAGCACCTGGGCAGAGGAGGGTGAGCAGTTCTTC. Translated, it gives CASTWAEEGEQFF.

This clonotype appeared a few times. The rearrangement joins TRBV9 to TRBJ2-7, with 9 bases fitting TRBD2. CDR1 is SGDLS and CDR2 is YYNGEE in the germline V gene. The CDR3 has 14 amino acids. The junction had 1 base not matched to a gene; V was cut back by 0 bases and J by 3 bases. This chain's CDR3 is CASSVDSGGYEQYF. As DNA, the CDR3 is TGTGCCAGCAGCGTAGATAGCGGGGGCTACGAGCAGTACTTC.

The V and J genes are TRBV3-1 and TRBJ2-1; D might be TRBD2 (5 bases). V was clipped by 0 bases and J by 10 bases, with 28 bases between them. Germline V gene sequence: CDR1 LGHDT, CDR2 YNNKEL (reference sequence). The CDR3 covers 19 residues. The CDR3 DNA follows: TGTGCCAGCAGCCAAGACCTAGCCAATTTAGATCTTCTAAGCAGGGAGCAGTTCTTC. Its translation: CASSQDLANLDLLSREQFF.

This chain's CDR3 is CASSPSGVSSYEQYF. The CDR3 DNA is TGTGCCAGCAGTCCCAGCGGGGTGAGCTCCTACGAGCAGTACTTC. The rearrangement joins TRBV6-5 to TRBJ2-7; 7 bases line up with TRBD2. The CDR3 sequence is 15 residues long. Germline V gene sequence: CDR1 MNHEY, CDR2 SVGAGI. Germline trimming cut 5 bases from V and 0 bases from J; bases unmatched to any gene: 7.

The sample holds a few counts of this clonotype. The chain uses TRBV5-1 and TRBJ1-1, with 10 bases fitting TRBD1. This CDR3 has 19 amino acids. Germline V gives CDR1 SGHRS, CDR2 YFSETQ. After removal of 4 bases from V and 5 bases from J, the junction contained 20 bases not matched to a gene. This chain's CDR3 is CASSPRGPPPGDRGTEAFF. Here the CDR3 DNA reads TGCGCCAGCAGCCCCCGCGGGCCCCCCCCGGGGGACAGGGGTACTGAAGCTTTCTTT.

The sample holds a few counts of this clonotype. The chain recombines TRBV4-1 with TRBJ1-4; TRBD1 agrees at 7 bases. This CDR3 spans 16 amino acids. Unmatched junction bases numbered 10, after V lost 4 bases and J lost 5 bases. CDR1 is MGHRA and CDR2 is YSYEKL in the germline V gene. CDR3 in amino acids: CASSPRIGTVNEKLFF. CDR3 sequence (DNA): TGCGCCAGCAGCCCAAGAATAGGGACAGTGAATGAAAAACTGTTTTTT.

This clonotype appeared a few times. This chain connects TRBV5-5 to TRBJ2-5, with 11 bases aligning to TRBD2. Germline V gives CDR1 SGHKS, CDR2 YYEKEE (reference sequence). Trimming took 5 bases from V and 3 from J; bases not matched to a gene: 9. This CDR3 is 16 amino acids long. The CDR3 nucleotides are TGTGCCAGCAGTAGCGGGAATAGCGGGGGGGAAGAGACCCAGTACTTC. Translating it yields CASSSGNSGGEETQYF.

This chain connects TRBV11-2 to TRBJ1-2; 9 positions match TRBD1. Unmatched junction bases numbered 8, after V lost 5 bases and J lost 10 bases. The CDR3 consists of 13 residues. Germline CDR1 SGHAT, CDR2 FQNNGV. CDR3 protein: CASSPGTGSDYTF. In DNA, the CDR3 is TGTGCCAGCAGCCCAGGGACAGGGTCCGACTACACCTTC.

V gene TRBV28 combines with J gene TRBJ2-7, with 8 positions matching TRBD1. The germline CDR1 and CDR2 sequences are MDHEN and SYDVKM. This CDR3 spans 14 amino acids. The junction had 7 bases not matched to a gene; V was cut back by 8 bases and J by 1 base. CDR3 sequence: CASAGQGESYEQYF. CDR3 DNA: TGTGCCAGCGCAGGACAGGGAGAGTCCTACGAGCAGTACTTC.

The chain is built from TRBV4-1 and TRBJ2-3; 8 nucleotides align to TRBD2. The V segment lost 4 bases and the J segment 1 base; nucleotides outside the gene matches: 7. Germline loops: CDR1 MGHRA, CDR2 YSYEKL. CDR3 length: 16 amino acids. The CDR3 nucleotides read TGCGCCAGCAGCCCTCTCGGGGGGGACCGCACAGATACGCAGTATTTT. Residues: CASSPLGGDRTDTQYF.

This clonotype was picked up a small number of times. The chain uses TRBV28 and TRBJ2-7, with TRBD1 as a possible D gene (5 bases). The CDR3 runs to 16 residues. Trimming left V 1 base short and J 2 bases short, with 15 bases between. CDR1 is MDHEN and CDR2 is SYDVKM in the germline V gene. This chain's CDR3 is CASSLSLLGRAYEQYF. CDR3 DNA sequence: TGTGCCAGCAGTTTATCGTTGCTCGGCAGGGCCTACGAGCAGTACTTC.

This chain uses TRBV2 with TRBJ2-5; 10 positions agree with TRBD1. V shed 4 bases and J 10 bases; nucleotides not matched to a gene: 12. CDR1 and CDR2 from the germline V gene are SNHLY and FYNNEI. The CDR3 is 15 amino acids. The CDR3 DNA reads as TGTGCCAGCAGTGGTCCCGGGACAGGGGCCACCTTCCAGTACTTC. It encodes CASSGPGTGATFQYF.

The chain combines TRBV7-2 with TRBJ2-3, with a tentative D call TRBD2 (6 bases). Per germline, CDR1 SGHTA and CDR2 FQGNSA. The length of the CDR3 is 16 residues. V was shortened by 1 base and J by 0 bases, with 11 bases between the two germline ends. CDR3 region: CASSLVLGGSTDTQYF. The CDR3 DNA follows: TGTGCCAGCAGCTTAGTCCTCGGGGGTAGCACAGATACGCAGTATTTT.

The chain links TRBV20-1 to TRBJ2-3, with D possibly being TRBD1 or TRBD2 (5 bases each). The CDR3 runs 15 residues. V lost 0 bases and J 0 bases, leaving 10 bases between the germline ends. Germline loops: CDR1 DFQATT, CDR2 SNEGSKA (reference sequence). CDR3 nucleotides: TGCAGTGCTAGAGACGGGACGACTAGCACAGATACGCAGTATTTT. Encoded protein: CSARDGTTSTDTQYF.

The V call is TRBV5-1, the J call TRBJ1-1, with TRBD1 matching over 8 bases. The CDR3 has 17 residues. Germline V gene lookup returns CDR1 SGHRS and CDR2 YFSETQ. The V segment lost 0 bases and the J segment 6 bases; nucleotides outside the gene matches: 13. DNA of the CDR3: TGCGCCAGCAGCTTGGCCAAGGATGGCAGGGGGCTTTCTGAAGCTTTCTTT. Translating gives CASSLAKDGRGLSEAFF.

This clonotype was observed at least ten times. The gene calls are TRBV11-2 and TRBJ2-2; 7 positions match TRBD1. The V and J ends lost 5 bases and 5 bases, in that order; junction bases with no gene match: 2. CDR3 length: 13 residues. Germline V CDR1 and CDR2: SGHAT, FQNNGV. This CDR3 is CASSPDRTGELFF. CDR3 DNA: TGTGCCAGCAGCCCGGACAGGACCGGGGAGCTGTTTTTT.

In nucleotides, the CDR3 is TGTGCCAGCAGCCAAGTGGGACTCCTCAGGGAGCAGTACTTC. Its translation is CASSQVGLLREQYF. V is TRBV14 and J is TRBJ2-5, with a tentative D call TRBD2 (6 bases). Trimming shortened V by 1 base and J by 11 bases, and 17 bases separated the two germline ends. The CDR3 sequence is 14 residues long. From germline, CDR1 is SGHDN and CDR2 FVKESK. Filled out from reference TRBV14 and TRBJ2-5, the complete variable domain reads EAGVTQFPSHSVIEKGQTVTLRCDPISGHDNLYWYRRVMGKEIKFLLHFVKESKQDESGMPNNRFLAERTGGTYSTLKVQPAELEDSGVYFCASSQVGLLREQYFGPGTRLLVL.

This clonotype came up a few times. The CDR3 nucleotides are TGTGCCAGCAGCGACGGGAACATTCAGTACTTC. The encoded protein is CASSDGNIQYF. V and J are TRBV25-1 and TRBJ2-4; D is undetermined. Trimming removed 6 bases at V and 7 bases at J, with 7 bases between. The CDR3 length is 11 residues. Germline V lookup: CDR1 MGHDK, CDR2 SYGVNS. The whole variable domain, remainder taken from reference TRBV25-1 and TRBJ2-4, is EADIYQTPRYLVIGTGKKITLECSQTMGHDKMYWYQQDPGMELHLIHYSYGVNSTEKGDLSSESTVSRIRTEHFPLTLESARPSHTSQYLCASSDGNIQYFGAGTRLSVL.